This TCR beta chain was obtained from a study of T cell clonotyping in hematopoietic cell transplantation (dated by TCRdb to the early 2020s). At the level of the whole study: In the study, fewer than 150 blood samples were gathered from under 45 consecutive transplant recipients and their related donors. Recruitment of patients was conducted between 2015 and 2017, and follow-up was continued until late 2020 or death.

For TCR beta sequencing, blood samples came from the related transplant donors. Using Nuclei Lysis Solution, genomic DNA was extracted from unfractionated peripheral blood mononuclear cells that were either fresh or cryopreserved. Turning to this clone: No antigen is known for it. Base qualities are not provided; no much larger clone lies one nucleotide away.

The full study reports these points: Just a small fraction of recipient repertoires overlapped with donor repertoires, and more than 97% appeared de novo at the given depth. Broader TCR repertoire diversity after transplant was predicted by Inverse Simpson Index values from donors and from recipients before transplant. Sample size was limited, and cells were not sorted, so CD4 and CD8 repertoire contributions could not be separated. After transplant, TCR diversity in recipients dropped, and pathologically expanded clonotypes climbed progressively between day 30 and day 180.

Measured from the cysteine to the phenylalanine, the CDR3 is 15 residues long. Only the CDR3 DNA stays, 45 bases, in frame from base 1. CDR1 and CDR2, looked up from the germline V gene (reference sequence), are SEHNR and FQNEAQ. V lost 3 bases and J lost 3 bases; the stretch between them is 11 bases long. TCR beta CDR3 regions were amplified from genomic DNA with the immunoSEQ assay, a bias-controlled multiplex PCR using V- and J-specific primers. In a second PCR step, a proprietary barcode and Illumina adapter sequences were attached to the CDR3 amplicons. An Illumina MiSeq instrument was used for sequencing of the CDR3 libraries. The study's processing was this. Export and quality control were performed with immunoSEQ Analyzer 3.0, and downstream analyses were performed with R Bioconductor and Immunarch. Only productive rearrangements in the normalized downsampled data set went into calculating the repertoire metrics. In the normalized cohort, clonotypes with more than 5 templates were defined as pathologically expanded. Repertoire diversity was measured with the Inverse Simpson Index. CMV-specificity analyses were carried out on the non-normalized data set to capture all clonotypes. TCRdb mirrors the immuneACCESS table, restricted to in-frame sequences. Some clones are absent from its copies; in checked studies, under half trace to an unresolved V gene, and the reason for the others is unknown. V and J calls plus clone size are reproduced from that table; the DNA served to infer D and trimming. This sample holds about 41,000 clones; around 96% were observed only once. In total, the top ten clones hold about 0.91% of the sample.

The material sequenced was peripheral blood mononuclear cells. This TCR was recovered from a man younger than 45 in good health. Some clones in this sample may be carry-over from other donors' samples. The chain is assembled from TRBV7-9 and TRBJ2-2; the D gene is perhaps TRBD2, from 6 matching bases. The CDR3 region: CASSLRGGDTGELFF. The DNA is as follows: TGTGCCAGCAGCTTGCGGGGTGGAGACACCGGGGAGCTGTTTTTT.